This T cell receptor beta chain was identified during a study of cytomegalovirus exposure and HLA in healthy donors. This PCR relied on a set of 60 Vbeta primers and 13 Jbeta primers. Some clones are missing from TCRdb's copy, which holds only in-frame ones; the method was immunoSEQ multiplex PCR. The data hold 150,000 to 200,000 clones, with roughly 84% observed a single time. Unmatched junction bases numbered 10, after V lost 5 bases and J lost 0 bases. The CDR3 has 18 amino acids. Germline CDR1 is SGHRS and CDR2 is YFSETQ. Sequenced: PBMCs. The receptor was isolated from a boy under 18 in good health and CMV-seronegative. The chain uses TRBV5-1 and TRBJ2-3, with TRBD2 matching 12 bases. The DNA for the CDR3 is TGCGCCAGCAGTTACCGACTAGCGGGGGAAGGGAGCACAGATACGCAGTATTTT. This sequence encodes CASSYRLAGEGSTDTQYF.